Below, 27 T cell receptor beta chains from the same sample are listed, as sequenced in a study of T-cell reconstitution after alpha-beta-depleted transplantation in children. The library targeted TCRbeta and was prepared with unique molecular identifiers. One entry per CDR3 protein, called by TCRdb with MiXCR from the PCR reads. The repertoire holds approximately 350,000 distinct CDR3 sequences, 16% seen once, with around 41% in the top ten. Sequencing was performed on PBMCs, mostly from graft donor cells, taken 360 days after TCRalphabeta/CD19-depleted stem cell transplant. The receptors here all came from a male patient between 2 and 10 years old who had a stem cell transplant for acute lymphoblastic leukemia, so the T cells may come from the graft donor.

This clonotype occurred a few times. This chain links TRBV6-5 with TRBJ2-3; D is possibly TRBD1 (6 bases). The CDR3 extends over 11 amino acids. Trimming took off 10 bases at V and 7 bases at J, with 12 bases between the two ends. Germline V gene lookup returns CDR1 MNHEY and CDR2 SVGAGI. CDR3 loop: CATLQGYTQYF. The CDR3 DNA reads TGTGCCACCCTACAGGGATATACGCAGTATTTT.

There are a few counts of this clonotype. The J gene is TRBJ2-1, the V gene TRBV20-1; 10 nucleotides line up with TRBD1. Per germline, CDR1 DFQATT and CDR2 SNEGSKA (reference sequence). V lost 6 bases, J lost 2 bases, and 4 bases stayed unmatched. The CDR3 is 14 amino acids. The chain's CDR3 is CSASGTGAYNEQFF. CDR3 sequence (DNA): TGCAGTGCCTCCGGGACAGGGGCCTACAATGAGCAGTTCTTC.

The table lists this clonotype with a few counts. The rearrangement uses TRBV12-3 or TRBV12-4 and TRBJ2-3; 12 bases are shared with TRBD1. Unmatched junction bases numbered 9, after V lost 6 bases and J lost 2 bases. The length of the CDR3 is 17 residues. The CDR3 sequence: CASSPPRDRGLTDTQYF. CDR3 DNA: TGTGCCAGCAGCCCCCCGAGGGACAGGGGGCTCACAGATACGCAGTATTTT.

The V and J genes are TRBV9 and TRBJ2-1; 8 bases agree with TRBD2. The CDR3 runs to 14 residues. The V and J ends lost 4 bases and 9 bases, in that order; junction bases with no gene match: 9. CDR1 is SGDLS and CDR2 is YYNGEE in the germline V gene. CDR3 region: CASSSWTSLTEQFF. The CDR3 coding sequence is TGTGCCAGCAGCTCGTGGACTAGCCTTACTGAGCAGTTCTTC.

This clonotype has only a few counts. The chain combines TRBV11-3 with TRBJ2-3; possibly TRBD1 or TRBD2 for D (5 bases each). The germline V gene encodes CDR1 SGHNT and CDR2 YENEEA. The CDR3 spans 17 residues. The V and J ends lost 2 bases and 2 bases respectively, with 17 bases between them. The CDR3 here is CASSLRGQQGDTDTQYF. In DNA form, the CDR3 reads TGTGCCAGCAGCTTACGAGGGCAGCAGGGTGACACAGATACGCAGTATTTT.

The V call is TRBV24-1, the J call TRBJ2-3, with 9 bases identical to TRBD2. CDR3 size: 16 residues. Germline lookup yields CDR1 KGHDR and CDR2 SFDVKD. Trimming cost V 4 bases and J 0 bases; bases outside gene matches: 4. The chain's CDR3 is CATSDRGRGSTDTQYF. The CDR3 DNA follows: TGTGCCACCAGTGACCGCGGGAGGGGAAGCACAGATACGCAGTATTTT.

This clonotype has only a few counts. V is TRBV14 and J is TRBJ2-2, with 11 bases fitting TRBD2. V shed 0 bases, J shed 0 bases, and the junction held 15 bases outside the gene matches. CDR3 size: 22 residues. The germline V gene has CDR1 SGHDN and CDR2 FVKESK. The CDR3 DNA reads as TGTGCCAGCAGCCAAGATCCCCCCCCGGGACTAGCGGCCCAAACGAACACCGGGGAGCTGTTTTTT. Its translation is CASSQDPPPGLAAQTNTGELFF. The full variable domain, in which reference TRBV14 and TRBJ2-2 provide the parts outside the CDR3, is EAGVTQFPSHSVIEKGQTVTLRCDPISGHDNLYWYRRVMGKEIKFLLHFVKESKQDESGMPNNRFLAERTGGTYSTLKVQPAELEDSGVYFCASSQDPPPGLAAQTNTGELFFGEGSRLTVL.

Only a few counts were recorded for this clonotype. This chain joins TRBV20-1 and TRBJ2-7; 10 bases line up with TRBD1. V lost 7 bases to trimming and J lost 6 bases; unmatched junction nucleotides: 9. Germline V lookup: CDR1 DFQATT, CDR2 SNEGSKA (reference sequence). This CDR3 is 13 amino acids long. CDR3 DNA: TGCAGTGTCTCGACAGGGGGCCTGGCCGAGCAGTACTTC. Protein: CSVSTGGLAEQYF.

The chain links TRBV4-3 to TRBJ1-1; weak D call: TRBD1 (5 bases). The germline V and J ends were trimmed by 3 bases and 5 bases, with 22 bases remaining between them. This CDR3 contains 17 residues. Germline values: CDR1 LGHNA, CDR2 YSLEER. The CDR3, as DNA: TGCGCCAGCAGCCATTACGAGGGCGAGGGGATTGGGACTGAAGCTTTCTTT. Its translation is CASSHYEGEGIGTEAFF.

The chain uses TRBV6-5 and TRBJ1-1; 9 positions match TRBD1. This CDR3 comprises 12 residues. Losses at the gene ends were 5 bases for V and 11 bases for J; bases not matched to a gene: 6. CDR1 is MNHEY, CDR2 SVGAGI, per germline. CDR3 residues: CASSDRQGGAFF. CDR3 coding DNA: TGTGCCAGCAGTGACAGACAGGGGGGGGCTTTCTTT.

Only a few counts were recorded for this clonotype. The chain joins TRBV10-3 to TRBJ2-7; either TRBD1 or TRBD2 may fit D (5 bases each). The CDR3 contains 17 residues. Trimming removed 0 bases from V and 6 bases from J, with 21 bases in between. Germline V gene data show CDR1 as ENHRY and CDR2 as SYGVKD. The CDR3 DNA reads TGTGCCATCAGTGAGTCGCGCCTCGGGAAGGGGTTAGGCGAGCAGTACTTC. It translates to CAISESRLGKGLGEQYF.

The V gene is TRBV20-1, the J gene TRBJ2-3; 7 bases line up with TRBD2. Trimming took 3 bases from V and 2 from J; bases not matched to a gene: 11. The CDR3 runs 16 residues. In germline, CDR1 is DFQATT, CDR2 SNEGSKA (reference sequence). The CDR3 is CSASPPSGRHTDTQYF. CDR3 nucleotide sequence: TGCAGTGCTAGTCCCCCTAGCGGCCGCCACACAGATACGCAGTATTTT.

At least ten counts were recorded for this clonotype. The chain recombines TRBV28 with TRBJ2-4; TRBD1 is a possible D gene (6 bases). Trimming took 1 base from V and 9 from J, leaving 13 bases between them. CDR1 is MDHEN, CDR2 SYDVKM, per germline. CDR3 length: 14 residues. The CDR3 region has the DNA TGTGCCAGCAGTTTATACAGCAGGGGTCGCATTCAGTACTTC. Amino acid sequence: CASSLYSRGRIQYF.

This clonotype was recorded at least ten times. CDR3 in amino acids: CASSQDLGQVPYEQYF. The CDR3 region has the DNA TGCGCCAGCAGCCAAGATCTAGGACAGGTTCCCTACGAGCAGTACTTC. The chain joins TRBV4-1 to TRBJ2-7; TRBD1 aligns across 7 bases. Looked up from germline, CDR1 is MGHRA and CDR2 is YSYEKL. CDR3 length: 16 amino acids. With V trimmed by 0 bases and J by 2 bases, 7 bases remained unmatched.

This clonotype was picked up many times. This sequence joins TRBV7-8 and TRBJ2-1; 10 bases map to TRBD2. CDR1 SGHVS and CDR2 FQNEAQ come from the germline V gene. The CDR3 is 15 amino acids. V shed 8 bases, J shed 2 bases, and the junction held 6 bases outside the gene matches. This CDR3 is CASQPGLATYNEQFF. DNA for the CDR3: TGTGCCAGCCAGCCGGGACTAGCGACCTACAATGAGCAGTTCTTC.

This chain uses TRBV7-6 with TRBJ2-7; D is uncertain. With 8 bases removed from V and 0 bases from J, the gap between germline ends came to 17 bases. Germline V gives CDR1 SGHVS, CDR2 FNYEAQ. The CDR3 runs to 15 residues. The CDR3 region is CASSQEEHGSYEQYF. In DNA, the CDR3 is TGTGCCAGCTCCCAGGAAGAACACGGCTCCTACGAGCAGTACTTC.

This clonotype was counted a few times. CDR3 sequence: CASSLYNPTNNEQFF. CDR3 DNA: TGTGCCAGCAGTTTATATAACCCGACTAACAATGAGCAGTTCTTC. V and J are TRBV27 and TRBJ2-1; weak D call: TRBD2 (5 bases). The CDR3 runs 15 residues. Germline V gene lookup returns CDR1 MNHEY and CDR2 SMNVEV (reference sequence). Between the trimmed V and J ends, which lost 1 base and 5 bases, there was a span of 12 bases.

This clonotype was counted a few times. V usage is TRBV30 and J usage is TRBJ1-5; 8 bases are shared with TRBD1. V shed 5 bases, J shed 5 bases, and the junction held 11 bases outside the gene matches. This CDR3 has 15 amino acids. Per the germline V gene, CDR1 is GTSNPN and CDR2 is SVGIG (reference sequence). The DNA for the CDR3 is TGTGCCTGGGCTCGGGGTGGACAGGGCTATCAGCCCCAGCATTTT. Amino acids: CAWARGGQGYQPQHF.

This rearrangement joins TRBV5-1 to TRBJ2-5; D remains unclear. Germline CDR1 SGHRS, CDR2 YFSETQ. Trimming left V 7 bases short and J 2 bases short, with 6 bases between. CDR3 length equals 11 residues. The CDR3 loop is CASAKQETQYF. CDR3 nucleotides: TGCGCCAGCGCGAAGCAAGAGACCCAGTACTTC.

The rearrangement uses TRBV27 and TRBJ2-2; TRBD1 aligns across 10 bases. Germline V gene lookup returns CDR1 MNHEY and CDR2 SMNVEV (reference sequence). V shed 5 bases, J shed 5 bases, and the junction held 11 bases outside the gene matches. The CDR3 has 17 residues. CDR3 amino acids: CASSVRQGAGLTGELFF. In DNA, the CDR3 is TGTGCCAGCAGTGTACGACAGGGGGCGGGTTTAACCGGGGAGCTGTTTTTT.

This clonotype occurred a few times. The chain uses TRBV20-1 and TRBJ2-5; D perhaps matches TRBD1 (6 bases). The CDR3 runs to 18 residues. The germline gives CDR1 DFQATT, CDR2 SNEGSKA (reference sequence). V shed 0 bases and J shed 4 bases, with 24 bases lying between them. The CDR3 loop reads CSARDPMRQTGTRETQYF. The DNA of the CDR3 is TGCAGTGCTAGAGATCCTATGCGCCAGACCGGGACACGAGAGACCCAGTACTTC.

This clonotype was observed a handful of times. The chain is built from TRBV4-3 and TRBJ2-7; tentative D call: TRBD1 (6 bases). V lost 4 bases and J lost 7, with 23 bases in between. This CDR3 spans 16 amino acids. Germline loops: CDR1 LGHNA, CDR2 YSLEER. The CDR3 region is CASSLTSGTPPTEQYF. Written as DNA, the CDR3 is TGCGCCAGCAGCCTTACGTCCGGGACACCACCTACGGAGCAGTACTTC.

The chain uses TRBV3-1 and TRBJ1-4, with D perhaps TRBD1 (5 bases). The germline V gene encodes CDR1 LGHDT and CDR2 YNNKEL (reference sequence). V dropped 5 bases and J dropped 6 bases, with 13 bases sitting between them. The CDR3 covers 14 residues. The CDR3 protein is CASSSFGADEKLFF. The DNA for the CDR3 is TGTGCCAGCAGCTCCTTCGGGGCGGATGAAAAACTGTTTTTT.

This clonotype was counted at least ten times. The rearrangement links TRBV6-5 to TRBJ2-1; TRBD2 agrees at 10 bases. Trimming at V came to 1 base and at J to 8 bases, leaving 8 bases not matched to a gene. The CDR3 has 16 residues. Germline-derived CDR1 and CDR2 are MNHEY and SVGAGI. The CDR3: CASSYFVAGGPYEQFF. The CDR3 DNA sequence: TGTGCCAGCAGTTACTTCGTAGCGGGAGGCCCCTATGAGCAGTTCTTC.

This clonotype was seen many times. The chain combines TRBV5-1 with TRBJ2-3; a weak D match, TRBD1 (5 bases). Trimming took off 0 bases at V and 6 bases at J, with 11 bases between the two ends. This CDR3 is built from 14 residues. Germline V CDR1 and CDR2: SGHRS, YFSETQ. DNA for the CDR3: TGCGCCAGCAGCTTGGATTTGGGGCTTGATACGCAGTATTTT. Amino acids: CASSLDLGLDTQYF.

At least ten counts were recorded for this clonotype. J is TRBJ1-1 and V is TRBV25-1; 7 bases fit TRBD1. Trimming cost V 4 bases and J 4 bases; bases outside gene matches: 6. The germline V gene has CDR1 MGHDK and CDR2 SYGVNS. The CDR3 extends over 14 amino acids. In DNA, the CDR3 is TGTGCCAGCAGTGTGACAGGGTGGGGCACTGAAGCTTTCTTT. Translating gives CASSVTGWGTEAFF.

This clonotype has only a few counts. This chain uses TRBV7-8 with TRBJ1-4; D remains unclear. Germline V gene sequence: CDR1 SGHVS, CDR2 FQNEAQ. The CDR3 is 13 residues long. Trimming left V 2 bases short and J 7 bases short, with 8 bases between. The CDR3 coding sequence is TGTGCCAGCAGCTTACACGGCTTTGAAAAACTGTTTTTT. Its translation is CASSLHGFEKLFF.